These 26 T cell receptor beta chains were all obtained from the same sample, sequenced in a study of blood T cell repertoires in COVID-19. Data came from immunoSEQ multiplex PCR; TCRdb stores just in-frame clones and leaves some out. The repertoire holds about 200,000 clones, 70% to 90% seen once, with around 2.5% in the top ten. Source material: peripheral blood. The receptors come from a woman in her sixties or seventies with COVID-19, enrolled during active disease.

The J gene is TRBJ1-1, the V gene TRBV5-1; D might be TRBD1 (6 bases). V lost 3 bases and J 1 base, leaving 13 bases between the germline ends. This CDR3 is 15 amino acids long. CDR1 SGHRS and CDR2 YFSETQ come from the germline V gene. CDR3 DNA sequence: TGCGCCAGCAGCTGGGGTGCAGGGGCGAACACTGAAGCTTTCTTT. Translation gives CASSWGAGANTEAFF.

This clone was counted a single time. The chain carries TRBV19 and TRBJ2-3; TRBD2 might be the D (6 bases). V was shortened by 9 bases and J by 0 bases, with 13 bases between the two germline ends. CDR1 is LNHDA, CDR2 SQIVND, per germline (reference sequence). The CDR3 is 14 residues long. This chain's CDR3 is CASGGLPSTDTQYF. CDR3 nucleotide sequence: TGTGCCAGCGGGGGACTGCCTAGCACAGATACGCAGTATTTT.

The chain uses TRBV9 and TRBJ1-5; the match to TRBD1 covers 8 bases. The ends lost 3 bases at V and 7 bases at J; junction bases unmatched: 6. Germline V gene sequence: CDR1 SGDLS, CDR2 YYNGEE. The CDR3 length is 14 residues. The CDR3 DNA sequence: TGTGCCAGCAGCGCCGGGACAGGTGACCAGCCCCAGCATTTT. Translating it yields CASSAGTGDQPQHF. Together with reference TRBV9 and TRBJ1-5, the CDR3 gives the full variable domain: DSGVTQTPKHLITATGQRVTLRCSPRSGDLSVYWYQQSLDQGLQFLIQYYNGEERAKGNILERFSAQQFPDLHSELNLSSLELGDSALYFCASSAGTGDQPQHFGDGTRLSIL.

Of note for this clone: This sample includes further DNA sequences coding for the same CDR3. The DNA for the CDR3 is TGTGCCAGCAGTTTCCGCGGAAACACTGAAGCTTTCTTT. Encoded protein: CASSFRGNTEAFF. The rearrangement uses TRBV27 and TRBJ1-1; D uncertain. This CDR3 is 13 amino acids long. CDR1 is MNHEY, CDR2 SMNVEV, per germline (reference sequence). V gave up 3 bases and J gave up 2 bases, with 7 bases separating them.

The genes are TRBV7-9 and TRBJ2-7; TRBD1 matches 10 bases. The CDR3 runs to 14 residues. The trim removed 5 bases at V and 7 bases at J, leaving 8 bases unmatched. Germline assignment: CDR1 SEHNR and CDR2 FQNEAQ (reference sequence). The CDR3 is CASSRGQGEGEQYF. DNA for the CDR3: TGTGCCAGCAGCCGCGGACAGGGGGAAGGGGAGCAGTACTTC.

CDR3 sequence reads: CASSQRQDLNEKLFF. CDR3 nucleotide sequence: TGTGCCAGTAGTCAGCGACAGGACCTTAATGAAAAACTGTTTTTT. The chain carries TRBV19 and TRBJ1-4, with a weak D call TRBD1 (6 bases). The germline V and J ends were trimmed by 5 bases and 4 bases, with 14 bases remaining between them. Germline V lookup: CDR1 LNHDA, CDR2 SQIVND (reference sequence). The CDR3 extends over 15 amino acids.

This clone was seen just once. The chain combines TRBV5-1 with TRBJ2-1; 9 nucleotides line up with TRBD2. Germline trimming cut 2 bases from V and 2 bases from J; bases unmatched to any gene: 2. CDR1 is SGHRS and CDR2 is YFSETQ in the germline V gene. The CDR3 is 15 residues long. The CDR3 DNA reads as TGCGCCAGCAGCTTCCTAGCGGGGCCCTACAATGAGCAGTTCTTC. Protein sequence: CASSFLAGPYNEQFF.

This clone appeared a few times. The genes are TRBV10-3 and TRBJ2-6; D remains unclear. This CDR3 contains 15 residues. Germline V gives CDR1 ENHRY, CDR2 SYGVKD. Deletions cut 5 bases from V and 1 base from J, with 9 bases between. CDR3 nucleotides: TGTGCCATCAGTTGGAGCGAATCTGGGGCCAACGTCCTGACTTTC. Encoded protein: CAISWSESGANVLTF.

The chain has TRBV18 and TRBJ2-7; TRBD2 aligns across 8 bases. V lost 4 bases to trimming and J lost 0 bases; unmatched junction nucleotides: 20. This CDR3 is 20 amino acids long. The germline V gene has CDR1 KGHSH and CDR2 LQKENI. CDR3 loop: CASSRNRTTGLAASSYEQYF. In DNA form, the CDR3 reads TGTGCCAGCTCACGAAATAGGACAACTGGACTAGCTGCCAGCTCCTACGAGCAGTACTTC.

This CDR3 reads CASSMEDRANTEAFF. DNA for the CDR3: TGTGCCAGTAGTATGGAGGACAGGGCGAACACTGAAGCTTTCTTT. The V call is TRBV19, the J call TRBJ1-1, with 8 bases that match TRBD1. The germline V gene has CDR1 LNHDA and CDR2 SQIVND (reference sequence). This CDR3 comprises 15 residues. J was trimmed by 1 base and V by 3 bases; bases with no gene match: 4. Complete variable domain (other parts from reference TRBV19 and TRBJ1-1): DGGITQSPKYLFRKEGQNVTLSCEQNLNHDAMYWYRQDPGQGLRLIYYSQIVNDFQKGDIAEGYSVSREKKESFPLTVTSAQKNPTAFYLCASSMEDRANTEAFFGQGTRLTVV.

CDR3 amino acids: CASRLAGYYEQYF. CDR3 nucleotide sequence: TGTGCCAGCAGGCTAGCGGGATACTACGAGCAGTACTTC. V and J are TRBV3-1 (or the pseudogene TRBV3-2) and TRBJ2-7; the match to TRBD2 covers 9 bases. Germline V gene data show CDR1 as LGHDT and CDR2 as YNNKEL (reference sequence). This CDR3 comprises 13 residues. V dropped 6 bases and J dropped 3; count of bases not matched to a gene: 3.

The chain couples TRBV15 to TRBJ1-2; 9 nucleotides line up with TRBD1. In germline, CDR1 is LNHNV, CDR2 YYDKDF (reference sequence). V lost 6 bases, J lost 4 bases, and 3 bases stayed unmatched. The CDR3 length is 13 residues. The CDR3: CATSPTGGYGYTF. The CDR3 bases are TGTGCCACCAGTCCGACAGGGGGCTATGGCTACACCTTC.

The gene calls are TRBV29-1 and TRBJ2-2; D perhaps matches TRBD1 (6 bases). V shed 4 bases and J shed 6 bases, with 9 bases lying between them. CDR3 length: 12 amino acids. Germline-derived CDR1 and CDR2 are SQVTM and ANQGSEA. The CDR3 loop reads CSVGQGSGELFF. CDR3 bases: TGCAGCGTTGGGCAGGGGTCCGGGGAGCTGTTTTTT.

The chain joins TRBV3-1 (or the pseudogene TRBV3-2) to TRBJ1-6, with 9 bases lining up with TRBD1. The CDR3 is made up of 15 amino acids. V was pared by 4 bases and J by 7 bases, with 5 bases of the junction left unmatched. Germline CDR1 is LGHDT and CDR2 is YNNKEL (reference sequence). The CDR3 sequence is CASSPGQGMNSPLHF. CDR3 nucleotides: TGTGCCAGCAGCCCCGGACAGGGGATGAATTCACCCCTCCACTTT.

The chain joins TRBV29-1 to TRBJ2-7; a weak D match, TRBD1 (6 bases). This CDR3 is 14 amino acids long. Trimming removed 2 bases at V and 0 bases at J, with 11 bases between. The germline gives CDR1 SQVTM, CDR2 ANQGSEA. CDR3 region: CSVETWTDSYEQYF. The DNA for the CDR3 is TGCAGCGTTGAAACGTGGACAGACTCCTACGAGCAGTACTTC.

The gene calls are TRBV5-6 and TRBJ1-3, with 9 positions matching TRBD1. Germline CDR1 and CDR2: SGHDT and YYEEEE. V lost 0 bases, J lost 0 bases, and 1 base stayed unmatched. The CDR3 sequence is 16 residues long. CDR3 amino acids: CASSLVGQGSGNTIYF. CDR3 coding DNA: TGTGCCAGCAGCTTGGTGGGACAGGGCTCTGGAAACACCATATATTTT.

The chain links TRBV6-1 to TRBJ1-2; 9 bases agree with TRBD1. The CDR3 has 15 residues. CDR1 is MNHNS, CDR2 SASEGT, per germline. Trimming removed 1 base from V and 4 bases from J; junction bases left unmatched: 4. As DNA, the CDR3 is TGTGCCAGCAGTGAAGGGACAGGGGTTAGCTATGGCTACACCTTC. The encoded protein is CASSEGTGVSYGYTF.

The chain recombines TRBV12-5 with TRBJ1-5, with 7 bases identical to TRBD1. There are 17 residues in the CDR3. J gave up 3 bases and V 2 bases, and 10 bases lay outside the gene matches. Germline CDR1 LGHNT, CDR2 FRNRAP. CDR3: CASGLNPGTVYNQPQHF. CDR3 sequence (DNA): TGTGCTAGTGGTTTGAACCCCGGGACAGTATACAATCAGCCCCAGCATTTT.

The chain recombines TRBV5-5 with TRBJ2-3; 12 bases are shared with TRBD2. The germline CDR1 and CDR2 sequences are SGHKS and YYEKEE (reference sequence). CDR3 size: 16 residues. The V segment lost 3 bases and the J segment 2 bases; nucleotides outside the gene matches: 4. CDR3 sequence: CASSSLAGGHTDTQYF. DNA for the CDR3: TGTGCCAGCAGCTCCCTAGCGGGGGGGCACACAGATACGCAGTATTTT.

V is TRBV19 and J is TRBJ2-2, with D uncertain. Germline V gives CDR1 LNHDA, CDR2 SQIVND (reference sequence). The V end lost 7 bases, the J end lost 7 bases, and 22 bases lay between the germline ends. The CDR3 loop spans 16 amino acids. CDR3 DNA sequence: TGTGCCAGTACCCATGAGGCTAGTGTGAATCTCGGGGAGCTGTTTTTT. This gives the protein CASTHEASVNLGELFF.

In its sample, this clone was seen once. The chain couples TRBV7-9 to TRBJ1-1; 7 bases map to TRBD1. Germline V gene sequence: CDR1 SEHNR, CDR2 FQNEAQ (reference sequence). Germline trimming cut 2 bases from V and 2 bases from J; bases unmatched to any gene: 2. The CDR3 is 14 residues long. CDR3 in DNA: TGTGCCAGCAGCTTAAAGGGGGCTAACACTGAAGCTTTCTTT. This codes for CASSLKGANTEAFF.

This clone showed up just once. The CDR3, as DNA: TGTGCCACCTCTGGGGCTAGGTTGGGCTCCTACAATGAGCAGTTCTTC. This sequence encodes CATSGARLGSYNEQFF. V is TRBV19 and J is TRBJ2-1, with D perhaps TRBD1 (5 bases). The V gene lost 10 bases and the J gene lost 0 bases, with 19 bases spanning the gap. The CDR3 runs 16 residues. Germline V gene data show CDR1 as LNHDA and CDR2 as SQIVND (reference sequence).

The chain uses TRBV6-5 and TRBJ2-1, with 11 nucleotides matching TRBD2. J lost 9 bases, V lost 6 bases, and 7 bases had no gene match. The CDR3 has 14 amino acids. The germline V gene has CDR1 MNHEY and CDR2 SVGAGI. The CDR3 loop is CASSFSGRATEQFF. CDR3 DNA sequence: TGTGCCAGCAGCTTTAGCGGGAGGGCCACTGAGCAGTTCTTC.

The V gene is TRBV4-1, the J gene TRBJ1-1; D is undetermined. V lost 0 bases and J lost 2, with 7 bases in between. CDR3 size: 14 residues. CDR1 and CDR2 (germline): MGHRA, YSYEKL. CDR3 sequence: CASSQDRGNTEAFF. The CDR3 DNA follows: TGCGCCAGCAGCCAAGATAGAGGCAACACTGAAGCTTTCTTT.

This chain links TRBV7-2 with TRBJ1-1, with a possible D match to TRBD1 (6 bases). Germline V gives CDR1 SGHTA, CDR2 FQGNSA. The V and J ends lost 5 bases and 3 bases respectively, with 13 bases between them. This CDR3 is 14 amino acids long. The DNA of the CDR3 is TGTGCCAGCAGCAGTCCCGGGACATACACTGAAGCTTTCTTT. Amino acids: CASSSPGTYTEAFF.

This clone turned up a few times. The rearrangement uses TRBV7-2 and TRBJ1-6; TRBD1 matches at 7 bases. The germline V gene encodes CDR1 SGHTA and CDR2 FQGNSA. After removal of 3 bases from V and 12 bases from J, the junction contained 11 bases not matched to a gene. The CDR3 covers 15 residues. CDR3: CASSFLPGGILPLHF. For the CDR3, the DNA is TGTGCCAGCAGCTTCCTACCAGGGGGTATACTACCCCTCCACTTT.